The present TCR delta chain was sequenced within a study of Vδ1+ human thymocytes. Study results and limitations: Thymic TRG and TRD repertoires appeared highly polyclonal, with Gaussian CDR3 length distributions.

Germline-derived CDR1 and CDR2 are TSWWSYY and QGS. CDR3 size: 16 residues. J lost 8 bases, V lost 6 bases, and 14 bases had no gene match. This clone was counted once. What it binds is unknown. Sequences come from RNA converted to cDNA by reverse transcription. Pooled V-gene forward primers with one constant-region reverse primer generated the CDR3 amplicons by multiplex PCR. With CATT, TCRdb re-called clones from the multiplex PCR reads. The table includes under 85,000 delta-chain clones, 30% to 40% detected once. Alphabeta T cells were depleted, then CD3+ Vdelta1+ Vdelta2- thymocytes were FACS-sorted.

The receptor's source is a boy under two years old who had congenital heart surgery. The genes are TRDV1 and TRDJ1, with 11 bases matching TRDD3. The specimen sequenced was Vdelta1+ gamma-delta thymocytes from the thymus. The subset here: FACS-sorted CD3+ TCRalphabeta- TCRVdelta1+ TCRVdelta2- thymocytes. The CDR3 sequence is CALGHFTYWGIGKLIF. Written as DNA, the CDR3 is TGTGCTCTTGGACATTTCACCTACTGGGGGATAGGGAAACTCATCTTT.